This T cell receptor beta chain was sequenced during a study of OX40 agonist ivuxolimab in advanced cancers. Notes on the research overall: Ivuxolimab was a fully human IgG2 agonistic monoclonal antibody targeting the costimulatory receptor OX40 (CD134). The point of sequencing TCRbeta in the periphery was to test whether ivuxolimab changed TCR sequence diversity and drove clonal T-cell expansion. Three dose-escalation patients achieved partial responses, one with hepatocellular carcinoma and two with cutaneous melanoma. The dose-escalation cohort was about 83% male with a mean age of roughly 60 years, ranging from roughly 20 to 85. The paper describes the monotherapy dose-escalation part (N ≈ 51 patients) of the phase I trial of ivuxolimab. Among the roughly 52 dose-escalation patients, around 19 had hepatocellular carcinoma, 15 melanoma, 9 renal cell carcinoma and 9 head and neck cancer. Intravenous ivuxolimab was administered to patients every 2 weeks at six dose levels: 0.01, 0.1, 0.3, 1.5, 3 and 10 mg/kg. Patients were allowed to have had prior anti-PD-1, anti-PD-L1 or anti-CTLA-4 therapy, and approximately 40% of the dose-escalation patients had previously received checkpoint inhibitors.

General conclusions and limits of the study: The antigen specificity of the clonally expanded peripheral T cells was not determined. Low levels of normalized T-cell clonal expansion were also seen in some patients who did not respond. After ivuxolimab, expanded clones were on average more numerous among CD8+ T cells than among CD4+ T cells. At doses of 0.1 to 3.0 mg/kg, clonal expansion of both CD4+ and CD8+ T cells in blood was seen between baseline and week 6. In the 0.1-3.0 mg/kg groups, partial responders had among the lowest normalized peripheral clonal expansion, particularly in CD8+ T cells.

CDR1 and CDR2, per the germline V gene, are SNHLY and FYNNEI. Trimming at the junction amounts to 6 bases on V and 2 bases on J, and the germline ends lie 8 bases apart. There are 12 amino acids in the CDR3, from cysteine to phenylalanine inclusive. The only DNA kept is the CDR3, 36 bases in frame from the first base. Patients with autoimmune disease history or receiving systemic immunosuppression were excluded from the trial. In every dose cohort, peripheral blood was drawn for TCR sequencing at baseline, cycle 4 day 1, and cycle 7 day 1. Samples came from an open-label, multicenter, first-in-human phase I dose-escalation trial of ivuxolimab. Adults with locally advanced or metastatic head and neck squamous cell, hepatocellular, melanoma or renal cell carcinoma were enrolled in the trial. Before TCR sequencing, CD4+ T cells and CD8+ T cells from peripheral blood were sorted into separate populations.

For sequencing of the TCRbeta CDR3 region, genomic DNA was extracted from the sorted cells. The immunoSEQ Assay was used to sequence the TCRbeta CDR3 regions. The clones in this table, taken by TCRdb from immuneACCESS, are in-frame only. Not every clone is retained; where verified, under half of the shortfall comes from an unresolved V gene, and the cause of the rest is unknown. This sample comprises tens of thousands of clones, over 80% of them detected only once. Jointly, the top ten make up around 4.5% of the sample. This clone was found once. This receptor's antigen is unknown. Base qualities are not recorded, but no much larger clone differs from it by a single base.

Sequencing used CD4+ or CD8+ T cells sorted from blood, obtained in a trial of the OX40 agonist ivuxolimab. The receptor's source is an adult with an advanced solid tumor such as melanoma, head and neck, liver or kidney cancer. The V and J segments used are TRBV2 and TRBJ2-7; the D gene identity is not certain. The CDR3 reads CASSQQPYEQYF. Read as DNA, the sequence is TGTGCCAGCAGCCAGCAACCCTACGAGCAGTACTTC. The variable domain in full, with residues beyond the CDR3 obtained from the reference TRBV2 and TRBJ2-7 genes, is EPEVTQTPSHQVTQMGQEVILRCVPISNHLYFYWYRQILGQKVEFLVSFYNNEISEKSEIFDDQFSVERPDGSNFTLKIRSTKLEDSAMYFCASSQQPYEQYFGPGTRLTVT.